The entry below describes one TCR beta chain. This entry comes from a study of blood T cell repertoires in COVID-19. Profiled with immunoSEQ multiplex PCR; TCRdb holds only in-frame clones, not every one. The sample yields around 280,000 clones, around 90% seen once. The length of the CDR3 is 10 residues. Germline lookup yields CDR1 SNHLY and CDR2 FYNNEI. Deletions cut 6 bases from V and 6 bases from J, with 5 bases between. This chain links TRBV2 with TRBJ2-5; D remains ambiguous. This TCR derives from a woman aged 18-30 years with acute COVID-19. The sequenced sample was PBMCs or T cells enriched from blood (not recorded which). Here the CDR3 DNA reads TGTGCCAGCAGAGCGAAGACCCAGTACTTC. Amino acids: CASRAKTQYF. Filled out from reference TRBV2 and TRBJ2-5, the complete variable domain reads EPEVTQTPSHQVTQMGQEVILRCVPISNHLYFYWYRQILGQKVEFLVSFYNNEISEKSEIFDDQFSVERPDGSNFTLKIRSTKLEDSAMYFCASRAKTQYFGPGTRLLVL.